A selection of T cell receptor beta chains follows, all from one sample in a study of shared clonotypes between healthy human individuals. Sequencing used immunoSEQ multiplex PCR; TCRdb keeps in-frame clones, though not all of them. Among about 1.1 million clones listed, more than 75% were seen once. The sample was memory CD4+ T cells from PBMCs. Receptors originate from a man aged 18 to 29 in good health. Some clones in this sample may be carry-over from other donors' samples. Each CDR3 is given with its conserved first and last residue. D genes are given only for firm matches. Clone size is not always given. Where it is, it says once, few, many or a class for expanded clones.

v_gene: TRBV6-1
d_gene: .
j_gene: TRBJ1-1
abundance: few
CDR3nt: TGTGCCAGCAGTGAATACCCCCCGGGGGGGCAGAACACTGAAGCTTTCTTT
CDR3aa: CASSEYPPGGQNTEAFF

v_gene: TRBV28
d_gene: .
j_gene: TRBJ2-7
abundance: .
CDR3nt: TGTGCCAGCAGTTTGACTAGTAGCCACGAGCAGTACTTC
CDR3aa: CASSLTSSHEQYF

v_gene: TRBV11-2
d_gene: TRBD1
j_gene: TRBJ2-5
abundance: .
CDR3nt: TGTGCCAGCAGCTTAGGCGTCAGGGGGCAAGAGACCCAGTACTTC
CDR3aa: CASSLGVRGQETQYF

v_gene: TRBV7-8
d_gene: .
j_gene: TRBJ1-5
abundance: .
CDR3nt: TGTGCCAGCAGCTTAGCGCGCTACAGCGATCAGCCCCAGCATTTT
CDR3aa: CASSLARYSDQPQHF

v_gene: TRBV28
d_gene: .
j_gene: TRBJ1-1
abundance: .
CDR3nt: TGTGCCAGCAGTTCCCTGGCCGCTGAAGCTTTCTTT
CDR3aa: CASSSLAAEAFF

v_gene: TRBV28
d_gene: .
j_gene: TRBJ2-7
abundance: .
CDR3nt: TGTGCCAGCAGTTTATACCGGGACGAGCAGTACTTC
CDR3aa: CASSLYRDEQYF

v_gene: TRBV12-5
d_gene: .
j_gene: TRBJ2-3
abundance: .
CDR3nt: TGTGCTAGTGGTTTGGGCAGGCTGTCCACAGATACGCAGTATTTT
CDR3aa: CASGLGRLSTDTQYF

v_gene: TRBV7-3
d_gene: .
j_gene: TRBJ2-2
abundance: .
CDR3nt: TGTGCCAGCAGCCCCCAAGAGAGCGGGGAGCTGTTTTTT
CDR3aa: CASSPQESGELFF

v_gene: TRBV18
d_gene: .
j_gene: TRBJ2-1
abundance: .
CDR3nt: TGTGCCAGCTCACGGCCGGGTTCTGCCTACAATGAGCAGTTCTTC
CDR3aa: CASSRPGSAYNEQFF

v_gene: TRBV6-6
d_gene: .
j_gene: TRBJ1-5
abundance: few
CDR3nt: TGTGCCAGCAGTTCCTCCCTTAGGCAGCCCCAGCATTTT
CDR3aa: CASSSSLRQPQHF

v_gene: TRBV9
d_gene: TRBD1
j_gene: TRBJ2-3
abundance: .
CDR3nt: TGTGCCAGCAGCGTACTCGGGACAGGTGGTGCAGATACGCAGTATTTT
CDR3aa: CASSVLGTGGADTQYF

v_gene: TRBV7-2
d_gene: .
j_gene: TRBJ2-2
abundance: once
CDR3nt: TGTGCCAGCATGCTCCACACCGGGGAGCTGTTTTTT
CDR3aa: CASMLHTGELFF

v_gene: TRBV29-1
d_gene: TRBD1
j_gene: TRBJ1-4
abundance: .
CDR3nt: TGCAGCGTCGAACAGGGGGATGAAAAACTGTTTTTT
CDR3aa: CSVEQGDEKLFF

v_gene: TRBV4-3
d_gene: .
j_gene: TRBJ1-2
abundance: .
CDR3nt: TGCGCCAGCAGCCAAGCCAATCAGGGGCATGGCTACACCTTC
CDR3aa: CASSQANQGHGYTF

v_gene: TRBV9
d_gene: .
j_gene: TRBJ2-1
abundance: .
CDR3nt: TGTGCCAGCAGCGCCGACCCTGCCTACAATGAGCAGTTCTTC
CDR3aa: CASSADPAYNEQFF

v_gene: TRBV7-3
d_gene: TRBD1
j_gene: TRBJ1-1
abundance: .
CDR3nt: TGTGCCAGCAGCGCTACAGGGGCGAACACTGAAGCTTTCTTT
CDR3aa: CASSATGANTEAFF

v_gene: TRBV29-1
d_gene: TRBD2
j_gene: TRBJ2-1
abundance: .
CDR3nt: TGCAGCGTTGAAAATCTCCGCAGACTAGCAGCGTCCTTCAATGAGCAGTTCTTC
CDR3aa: CSVENLRRLAASFNEQFF

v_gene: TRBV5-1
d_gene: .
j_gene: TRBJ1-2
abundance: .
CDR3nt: TGCGCCAGCAGCTTGGACATCGGGACCAATAACTATGGCTACACCTTC
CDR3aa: CASSLDIGTNNYGYTF

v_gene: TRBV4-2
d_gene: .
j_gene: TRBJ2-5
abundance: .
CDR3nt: TGTGCCAGCAGCCATCGACGGGCCCAAGAGACCCAGTACTTC
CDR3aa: CASSHRRAQETQYF

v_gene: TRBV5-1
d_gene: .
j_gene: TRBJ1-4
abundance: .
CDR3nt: TGCGCCAGCAGCTTGGGTCAGGGAATCTCAACTAATGAAAAACTGTTTTTT
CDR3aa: CASSLGQGISTNEKLFF

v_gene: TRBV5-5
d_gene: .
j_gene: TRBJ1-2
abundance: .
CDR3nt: TGTGCCAGCAGCTTGATCGGTGCTAACTATGGCTACACCTTC
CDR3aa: CASSLIGANYGYTF

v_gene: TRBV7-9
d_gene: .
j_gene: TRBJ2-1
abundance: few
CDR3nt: TGTGCCAGCAGCTCTCAGTTCTTC
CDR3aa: CASSSQFF

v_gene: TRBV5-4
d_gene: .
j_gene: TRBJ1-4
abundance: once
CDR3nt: TGTGCCAGCAGCTCCTTCGGTTCCGGCGAAAAACTGTTTTTT
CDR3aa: CASSSFGSGEKLFF

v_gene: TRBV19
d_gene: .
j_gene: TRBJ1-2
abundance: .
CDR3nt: TGTGCCAGTAGTATCACGACAGAAGCTTATGGCTACACCTTC
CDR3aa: CASSITTEAYGYTF

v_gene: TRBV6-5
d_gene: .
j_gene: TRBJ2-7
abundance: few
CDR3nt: TGTGCCAGCAGTTACCAACTAGGAATGAGCGAGCAGTACTTC
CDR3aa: CASSYQLGMSEQYF

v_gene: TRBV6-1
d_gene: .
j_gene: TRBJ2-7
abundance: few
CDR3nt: TGTGCCAGACGCGGACACCCCTACGAGCAGTACTTC
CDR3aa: CARRGHPYEQYF

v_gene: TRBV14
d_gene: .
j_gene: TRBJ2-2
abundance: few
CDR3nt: TGTGCCAGCAGCCAAGATAAAGGTGAAACCGGGGAGCTGTTTTTT
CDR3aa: CASSQDKGETGELFF

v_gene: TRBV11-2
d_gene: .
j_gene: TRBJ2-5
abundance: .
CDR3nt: TGTGCCAGCAGCTTGACGAGGTCAGGGTTTGTGGTGCAGTACTTC
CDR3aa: CASSLTRSGFVVQYF

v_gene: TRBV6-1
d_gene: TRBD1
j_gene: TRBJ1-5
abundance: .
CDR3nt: TGTGCCAGCAGGTTTGGACAGGGTGATCAGCCCCAGCATTTT
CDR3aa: CASRFGQGDQPQHF

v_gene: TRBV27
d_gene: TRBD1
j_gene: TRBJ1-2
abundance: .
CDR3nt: TGTGCCAGCAGTTTATCGTCTAGACAGGGGGGCTATAACTATGGCTACACCTTC
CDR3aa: CASSLSSRQGGYNYGYTF

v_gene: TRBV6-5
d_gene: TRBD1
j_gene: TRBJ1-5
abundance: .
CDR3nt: TGTGCCACCGGGACAGGGCGCCAGCCCCAGCATTTT
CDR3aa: CATGTGRQPQHF

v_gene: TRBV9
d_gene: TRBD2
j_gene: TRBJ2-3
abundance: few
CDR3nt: TGTGCCAGCAGCGTGTCCGGGACTAGCGGGAGCACAGATACGCAGTATTTT
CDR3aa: CASSVSGTSGSTDTQYF

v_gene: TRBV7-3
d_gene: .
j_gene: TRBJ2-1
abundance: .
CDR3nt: TGTGCCAGCAGCTACCAGGGCGGCGAGCAGTTCTTC
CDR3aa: CASSYQGGEQFF

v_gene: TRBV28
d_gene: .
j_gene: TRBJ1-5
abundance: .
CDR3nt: TGTGCCAGCAACGGGGGGATCAATCAGCCCCAGCATTTT
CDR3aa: CASNGGINQPQHF

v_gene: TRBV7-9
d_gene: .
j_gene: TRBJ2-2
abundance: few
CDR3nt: TGTGCCAGCAGCCTGGGTCTGGCAGCCGGGGAGCTGTTTTTT
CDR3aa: CASSLGLAAGELFF

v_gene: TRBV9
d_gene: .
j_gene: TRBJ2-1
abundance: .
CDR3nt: TGTGCCAGCAGCGTAGTTGATGGCCAGCGGTTCTTC
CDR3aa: CASSVVDGQRFF

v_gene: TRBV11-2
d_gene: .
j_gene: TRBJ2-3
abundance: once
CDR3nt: TGTGCCAGCAGCTTAGGGACTAGCACAGATACGCAGTATTTT
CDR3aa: CASSLGTSTDTQYF

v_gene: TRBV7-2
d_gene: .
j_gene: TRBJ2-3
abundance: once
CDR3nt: TGTGCCAGCAGCTTACGGTGGCGGGCTTCCACAGATACGCAGTATTTT
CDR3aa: CASSLRWRASTDTQYF

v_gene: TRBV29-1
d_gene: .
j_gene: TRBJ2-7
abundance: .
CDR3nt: TGCAGCGTTGAACAGGCAGCCCCCTACGAGCAGTACTTC
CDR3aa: CSVEQAAPYEQYF

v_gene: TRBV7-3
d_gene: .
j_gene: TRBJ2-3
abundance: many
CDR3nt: TGTGCCAGCAGCTCGACACACACAGATACGCAGTATTTT
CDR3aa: CASSSTHTDTQYF

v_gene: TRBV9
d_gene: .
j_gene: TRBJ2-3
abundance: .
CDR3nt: TGTGCCAGCAGCGTAGGAGTCTACCCGGGAGAGCCAGATACGCAGTATTTT
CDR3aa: CASSVGVYPGEPDTQYF

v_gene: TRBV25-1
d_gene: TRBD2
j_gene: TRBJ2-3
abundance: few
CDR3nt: TGTGCCAGCAGTGAATATTTGAGCGGGAGGTCAGATACGCAGTATTTT
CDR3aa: CASSEYLSGRSDTQYF

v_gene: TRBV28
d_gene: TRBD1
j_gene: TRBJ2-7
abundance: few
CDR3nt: TGTGCCAGCAGTTTCTTGGGACAGGGCTACGAGCAGTACTTC
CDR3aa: CASSFLGQGYEQYF

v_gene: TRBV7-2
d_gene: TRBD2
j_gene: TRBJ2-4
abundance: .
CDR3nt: TGTGCCAGCAGCCTTGGGGAGGGACGGGACATTCAGTACTTC
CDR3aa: CASSLGEGRDIQYF

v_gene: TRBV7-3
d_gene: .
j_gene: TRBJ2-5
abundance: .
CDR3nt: TGTGCCAGCAGCCAAATCGCGGGACAGCAAGAGACCCAGTACTTC
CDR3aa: CASSQIAGQQETQYF

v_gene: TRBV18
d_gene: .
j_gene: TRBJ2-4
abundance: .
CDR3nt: TGTGCCAGCTCACCGGTCATAGGGGTAGCCAAAAACATTCAGTACTTC
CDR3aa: CASSPVIGVAKNIQYF